The 20 T cell receptor beta chains below all came from one sample that was sequenced in a study of identical twins listed by TCRdb under 2016. The method behind the library was 5' RACE. The sequencing machine was an Illumina HiSeq 2000. Using fastp at Q25 and MiXCR, TCRdb reprocessed the public reads and kept productive beta chains. Identical CDR3 protein sequences are pooled into one entry, listed with their most common genes and DNA. The sample table records 640,000 or so distinct CDR3 sequences; over 5% of these occur just once. The ten largest clones add up to approximately 1.6% of the sample. The sample comprised naive T cells sorted from blood. The cell subset or site tag for this specimen amounts to: cells isolated with a human naive T-cell isolation kit. These receptors were obtained from a man between 18 and 35 years old in good health.

Many counts were recorded for this clonotype. The J gene is TRBJ2-2, the V gene TRBV13, with D perhaps matching TRBD1 (5 bases). The CDR3 has 14 residues. CDR1 and CDR2 from the germline V gene are PRHDT and FYEKMQ (reference sequence). Deletions cut 5 bases from V and 3 bases from J, with 10 bases between. The CDR3 bases are TGTGCCAGCAGCGGCAGGGCTTACACCGGGGAGCTGTTTTTT. Residues: CASSGRAYTGELFF.

This clonotype was counted ten times or more. This sequence joins TRBV10-2 and TRBJ2-1; D is tentatively TRBD1 or TRBD2 (6 bases each). This CDR3 is built from 13 residues. The V and J ends lost 6 bases and 10 bases respectively, with 16 bases between them. Germline V gene data show CDR1 as WSHSY and CDR2 as SAAADI. CDR3 DNA sequence: TGCGCCAGCAGGCGGGACACAAATCGGGAGCAGTTCTTC. Residues: CASRRDTNREQFF.

This clonotype was recorded a few times. The CDR3: CSARDSGSGKQYF. The CDR3 DNA sequence: TGCAGTGCTAGAGATAGCGGGAGCGGAAAGCAGTACTTC. This chain uses TRBV20-1 with TRBJ2-7; 9 bases fit TRBD2. CDR1 and CDR2 (germline): DFQATT, SNEGSKA (reference sequence). Trimming at V came to 0 bases and at J to 8 bases, leaving 5 bases not matched to a gene. This CDR3 is built from 13 residues.

This clonotype was seen at least ten times. The V gene is TRBV29-1, the J gene TRBJ2-3, with D uncertain. Germline V lookup: CDR1 SQVTM, CDR2 ANQGSEA. The CDR3 covers 12 residues. Trimming removed 0 bases from V and 2 bases from J, with 3 bases in between. CDR3: CSVEDPTDTQYF. The CDR3 DNA reads as TGCAGCGTTGAAGACCCCACAGATACGCAGTATTTT.

The chain recombines TRBV7-6 with TRBJ2-5, with TRBD1 as a possible D gene (5 bases). The V gene's germline CDR1 is SGHVS and CDR2 FNYEAQ. V lost 7 bases and J lost 3, with 15 bases in between. The CDR3 extends over 14 amino acids. The CDR3 spells CASTVGAGKETQYF. Here the CDR3 DNA reads TGTGCCAGCACCGTAGGGGCAGGAAAAGAGACCCAGTACTTC.

This rearrangement joins TRBV12-3 or TRBV12-4 to TRBJ1-2; D gene uncertain. V lost 7 bases and J 6 bases, leaving 15 bases between the germline ends. CDR3 length: 13 residues. CDR3 loop: CASTTHGWDGYTF. In DNA form, the CDR3 reads TGTGCCAGCACCACCCATGGGTGGGATGGCTACACCTTC.

This clonotype showed up many times. CDR3 DNA sequence: TGTGCCAGCAGCGTAGGCGGAGACACCGGGGAGCTGTTTTTT. Protein sequence: CASSVGGDTGELFF. J is TRBJ2-2 and V is TRBV9; no reliable D call. V was pared by 0 bases and J by 3 bases, with 6 bases between. The CDR3 loop spans 14 amino acids. The germline CDR1 and CDR2 sequences are SGDLS and YYNGEE.

The sample holds many counts of this clonotype. The rearrangement links TRBV5-1 to TRBJ2-2; maybe TRBD2 (5 bases). The CDR3 loop spans 12 amino acids. In germline, CDR1 is SGHRS, CDR2 YFSETQ. The V gene lost 4 bases and the J gene lost 6 bases, with 7 bases spanning the gap. CDR3 in amino acids: CASSERSGELFF. The CDR3 DNA follows: TGCGCCAGCAGCGAGCGGTCCGGGGAGCTGTTTTTT.

This clonotype was observed a handful of times. The chain recombines TRBV3-1 with TRBJ2-1, with TRBD2 identical over 10 bases. With 2 bases clipped from V and 6 bases from J, the junction kept 4 bases outside the gene matches. Germline V gene lookup returns CDR1 LGHDT and CDR2 YNNKEL (reference sequence). The CDR3 extends over 15 amino acids. In DNA, the CDR3 is TGTGCCAGCAGCCAACTAGCGGGAGTACGCAATGAGCAGTTCTTC. The encoded protein is CASSQLAGVRNEQFF.

This clonotype was detected ten times or more. The rearrangement uses TRBV5-5 and TRBJ1-1; the match to TRBD1 covers 10 bases. V dropped 7 bases and J dropped 3; count of bases not matched to a gene: 15. This CDR3 is built from 17 residues. Germline CDR1 reads SGHKS; CDR2 reads YYEKEE (reference sequence). CDR3 protein: CASRHRDRGVFDTEAFF. The DNA for the CDR3 is TGTGCCAGCCGACACCGGGACAGGGGAGTTTTTGACACTGAAGCTTTCTTT.

This clonotype was picked up many times. The V call is TRBV5-1, the J call TRBJ2-5, with D uncertain. Germline values: CDR1 SGHRS, CDR2 YFSETQ. This CDR3 has 13 amino acids. V lost 0 bases, J lost 7 bases, and 10 bases lay in between. The CDR3 is CASSLEAWGTQYF. For the CDR3, the DNA is TGCGCCAGCAGCTTGGAAGCTTGGGGGACCCAGTACTTC.

This clonotype appeared many times. In nucleotides, the CDR3 is TGCAGTGCTAGGGGACAGGGGGCTCCTCAGCCCCAGCATTTT. Translated, it gives CSARGQGAPQPQHF. The genes are TRBV20-1 and TRBJ1-5, with 12 positions matching TRBD1. This CDR3 spans 14 amino acids. With V trimmed by 3 bases and J by 6 bases, 3 bases remained unmatched. From germline, CDR1 is DFQATT and CDR2 SNEGSKA (reference sequence).

The rearrangement joins TRBV6-5 to TRBJ2-7; TRBD1 matches 9 bases. The V segment lost 2 bases and the J segment 9 bases; nucleotides outside the gene matches: 8. CDR3 length: 14 amino acids. CDR1 is MNHEY, CDR2 SVGAGI, per germline. The CDR3 DNA follows: TGTGCCAGCAGTTACGCCGGACAGGGGATTGGGCAGTACGTC. This gives the protein CASSYAGQGIGQYV.

This clonotype came up a few times. This sequence joins TRBV5-1 and TRBJ2-7; tentative D call: TRBD2 (6 bases). CDR3 length: 16 residues. Germline CDR1 is SGHRS and CDR2 is YFSETQ. The germline V and J ends were trimmed by 4 bases and 2 bases, with 19 bases remaining between them. Here the CDR3 reads CASSPGTSSGPYEQYF. CDR3 DNA: TGCGCCAGCAGCCCGGGAACCTCCAGCGGGCCCTACGAGCAGTACTTC.

The sample holds a few counts of this clonotype. The V gene is TRBV12-3 or TRBV12-4, the J gene TRBJ2-6; TRBD1 matches at 9 bases. This CDR3 comprises 19 residues. V shed 6 bases, J shed 1 base, and the junction held 13 bases outside the gene matches. The CDR3 nucleotides are TGTGCCAGCAGATCTAACAGGGGGCTCTTCGGGTCTGGGGCCAACGTCCTGACTTTC. Amino acids: CASRSNRGLFGSGANVLTF.

This clonotype was seen more than once but under ten times. This chain connects TRBV20-1 to TRBJ2-2, with 10 bases aligning to TRBD2. Germline V gene data show CDR1 as DFQATT and CDR2 as SNEGSKA (reference sequence). There are 15 residues in the CDR3. The junction had 12 bases not matched to a gene; V was cut back by 5 bases and J by 9 bases. The DNA for the CDR3 is TGCAGTGCTCCTTCTGGCAGCGGGAGGGCCCGGGAGCTGTTTTTT. This gives the protein CSAPSGSGRARELFF.

In DNA form, the CDR3 reads TGTGCCAGCAGTTACTCGAAGGCGGGAGATACAGATACGCAGTATTTT. Its protein is CASSYSKAGDTDTQYF. The V call is TRBV6-5, the J call TRBJ2-3; 7 nucleotides agree with TRBD2. J gave up 3 bases and V 0 bases, and 6 bases lay outside the gene matches. In germline, CDR1 is MNHEY, CDR2 SVGAGI. The CDR3 consists of 16 residues.

In its sample, this clonotype was seen many times. The chain joins TRBV27 to TRBJ1-6; D possibly corresponds to TRBD1 (5 bases). Trimming took off 11 bases at V and 9 bases at J, with 17 bases between the two ends. This CDR3 is 13 amino acids long. Germline V gene sequence: CDR1 MNHEY, CDR2 SMNVEV (reference sequence). Here the CDR3 reads CASTSGTLSPLHF. DNA of the CDR3: TGTGCCTCAACAAGCGGGACCCTTTCACCCCTCCACTTT.

This clonotype was counted many times. The chain couples TRBV4-3 to TRBJ2-1, with TRBD1 matching 9 bases. Germline loops: CDR1 LGHNA, CDR2 YSLEER. The CDR3 sequence is 15 residues long. The J segment lost 9 bases and the V segment lost 1 base, leaving 7 bases of the junction unmatched. CDR3 protein: CASSQVDRGFIEQFF. CDR3 coding DNA: TGCGCCAGCAGCCAAGTTGACAGGGGGTTTATTGAGCAGTTCTTC.

This clonotype was counted at least ten times. V is TRBV6-4 and J is TRBJ2-7; the D gene is possibly TRBD1 (6 bases). Germline V gene sequence: CDR1 MRHNA, CDR2 SNTAGT. V was clipped by 2 bases and J by 4 bases, with 12 bases between them. This CDR3 is built from 14 residues. Here the CDR3 DNA reads TGTGCCAGCAGTGACCTAGCAGGGGCTTACGAGCAGTACTTC. Its translation: CASSDLAGAYEQYF.